The clone carrying this T cell receptor (beta chain) was observed a handful of times. CDR3 length: 15 residues. Trimming left V 4 bases short and J 8 bases short, with 21 bases between. Germline CDR1 is SGHDT and CDR2 is YYEEEE. The data belong to a study of cytomegalovirus exposure and HLA in healthy donors. Primers included in the PCR were 60 Vbeta and 13 Jbeta primers. Measured with immunoSEQ multiplex PCR; TCRdb has only the in-frame clones, and not every one. The sample has 220,000 or so clones, 70% to 80% seen once. This TCR was sampled from a woman aged 25 to 45 in good health and CMV-seronegative. The chain couples TRBV5-6 to TRBJ1-1, with D possibly matching TRBD1 (6 bases). The sequencing input was PBMCs. The CDR3: CASSKGDGQPREAFF. The CDR3 DNA sequence: TGTGCCAGCAGCAAAGGGGACGGACAGCCAAGAGAAGCTTTCTTT.